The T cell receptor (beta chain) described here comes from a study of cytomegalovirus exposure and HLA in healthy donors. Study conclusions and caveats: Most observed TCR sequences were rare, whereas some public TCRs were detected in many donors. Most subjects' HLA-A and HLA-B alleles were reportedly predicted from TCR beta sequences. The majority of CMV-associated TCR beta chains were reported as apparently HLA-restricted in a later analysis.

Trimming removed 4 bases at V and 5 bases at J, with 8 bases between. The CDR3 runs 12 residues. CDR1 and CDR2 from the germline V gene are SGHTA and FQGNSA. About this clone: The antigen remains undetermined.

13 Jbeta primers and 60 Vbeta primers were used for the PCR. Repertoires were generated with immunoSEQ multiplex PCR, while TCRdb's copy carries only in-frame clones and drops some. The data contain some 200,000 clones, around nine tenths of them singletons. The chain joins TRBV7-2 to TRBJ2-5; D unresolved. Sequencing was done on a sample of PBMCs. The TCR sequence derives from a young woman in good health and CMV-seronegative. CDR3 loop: CASSYSVETQYF. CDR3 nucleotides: TGTGCCAGCAGCTACTCCGTCGAGACCCAGTACTTC.